Listed here are 13 T cell receptor beta chains from one sample, sequenced in a study of CD8+ T cells in alopecia areata. The authors extracted RNA and reverse transcribed it into cDNA as the sequencing template. TCRdb's table, derived via immunoSEQ multiplex PCR, lists solely in-frame clones and lacks some. The sample shows approximately 150,000 clones, over 80% of them seen only once. The source material was CD8+ T cells sorted from blood, sampled at week 0. Source of these receptors: a human donor with alopecia areata.

The gene calls are TRBV2 and TRBJ2-5; D perhaps matches TRBD1 (5 bases). The CDR3 sequence is 12 residues long. Germline assignment: CDR1 SNHLY and CDR2 FYNNEI. Trimming pared 8 bases from V and 0 bases from J, leaving 7 bases between. CDR3 residues: CASQGHQETQYF. The CDR3 DNA reads TGTGCCAGCCAGGGCCACCAAGAGACCCAGTACTTC.

The rearrangement links TRBV5-1 to TRBJ2-3, with D hard to call. The germline V gene has CDR1 SGHRS and CDR2 YFSETQ. The CDR3 length is 14 residues. V was clipped by 3 bases and J by 4 bases, with 12 bases between them. The CDR3 loop is CASSSFVDPDTQYF. The CDR3 DNA follows: TGCGCCAGCAGCTCCTTTGTGGACCCAGATACGCAGTATTTT. The whole variable domain, filled in from reference TRBV5-1 and TRBJ2-3, reads KAGVTQTPRYLIKTRGQQVTLSCSPISGHRSVSWYQQTPGQGLQFLFEYFSETQRNKGNFPGRFSGRQFSNSRSEMNVSTLELGDSALYLCASSSFVDPDTQYFGPGTRLTVL.

The chain combines TRBV4-1 with TRBJ2-7; 9 bases align to TRBD1. Losses at the gene ends were 5 bases for V and 3 bases for J; bases not matched to a gene: 5. Per germline, CDR1 MGHRA and CDR2 YSYEKL. The CDR3 is made up of 14 amino acids. This CDR3 reads CASSDRTGVYEQYF. The DNA of the CDR3 is TGCGCCAGCAGCGATCGGACAGGGGTCTACGAGCAGTACTTC.

The rearrangement links TRBV10-3 to TRBJ2-7, with 10 positions matching TRBD2. CDR1 and CDR2 from the germline V gene are ENHRY and SYGVKD. This CDR3 is 12 amino acids long. V lost 6 bases, J lost 6 bases, and 2 bases stayed unmatched. The CDR3 is CAIRGTSAEQYF. The CDR3 DNA sequence: TGTGCCATCAGAGGGACTAGCGCCGAGCAGTACTTC.

The CDR3 reads CASSGTSGSTDTQYF. The CDR3 nucleotides read TGTGCCAGCAGCGGCACTAGCGGGAGCACAGATACGCAGTATTTT. The chain uses TRBV11-1 and TRBJ2-3, with 9 bases aligning to TRBD2. Germline CDR1 is SGHAT and CDR2 is FQDESV (reference sequence). CDR3 length equals 15 residues. With 5 bases clipped from V and 0 bases from J, the junction kept 3 bases outside the gene matches.

This clone came up once. The chain carries TRBV19 and TRBJ2-3; possibly TRBD1 for D (5 bases). V shed 5 bases and J shed 4 bases, with 10 bases lying between them. The CDR3 loop spans 13 amino acids. The germline V gene encodes CDR1 LNHDA and CDR2 SQIVND (reference sequence). The CDR3 is CASSGQGADTQYF. CDR3 DNA: TGTGCCAGTAGTGGACAAGGGGCAGATACGCAGTATTTT.

This clone showed up just a few times. J is TRBJ2-3 and V is TRBV11-2; D is ambiguous. The CDR3 has 15 residues. Germline CDR1 is SGHAT and CDR2 is FQNNGV. V was cut by 3 bases and J by 2 bases, with 12 bases left in between. CDR3 loop: CASSFYNRNTDTQYF. The CDR3 DNA sequence: TGTGCCAGCAGCTTCTATAACAGAAACACAGATACGCAGTATTTT.

This chain joins TRBV10-3 and TRBJ2-1; D unresolved. Germline V gene sequence: CDR1 ENHRY, CDR2 SYGVKD. This CDR3 comprises 13 residues. The V end was cut by 0 bases, the J end by 8 bases, with 8 bases between. CDR3 bases: TGTGCCATCAGTGAGTCAAATGGGGATGAGCAGTTCTTC. Translating it yields CAISESNGDEQFF.

A word on this clone: With a far larger clone one base away, a read error is the likely cause. CDR3 residues: CASSPQRDTQYF. In nucleotides, the CDR3 is TGTGCCAGCAGTCCCCAGCGGGATACGCAGTATTTT. V usage is TRBV6-5 and J usage is TRBJ2-3, with a weak D call TRBD2 (5 bases). Per germline, CDR1 MNHEY and CDR2 SVGAGI. The CDR3 covers 12 residues. V lost 5 bases, J lost 6 bases, and 9 bases lay in between.

This rearrangement joins TRBV6-5 to TRBJ2-7; D is possibly TRBD1 (7 bases). The CDR3 consists of 14 residues. The V end lost 3 bases, the J end lost 4 bases, and 13 bases lay between the germline ends. Germline V gene sequence: CDR1 MNHEY, CDR2 SVGAGI. In DNA form, the CDR3 reads TGTGCCAGCAGTTATGTCCAGGGGGGATACGAGCAGTACTTC. Amino acid sequence: CASSYVQGGYEQYF.

This chain links TRBV15 with TRBJ2-2, with D tentatively TRBD1 (6 bases). Germline V gives CDR1 LNHNV, CDR2 YYDKDF (reference sequence). The germline V and J ends were trimmed by 4 bases and 2 bases, with 8 bases remaining between them. The CDR3 totals 14 residues. CDR3 region: CATSTDRNTGELFF. CDR3 nucleotides: TGTGCCACCAGCACGGACAGAAACACCGGGGAGCTGTTTTTT.

The chain employs TRBV7-9 and TRBJ2-7; D gene uncertain. The CDR3 contains 12 residues. Germline CDR1 and CDR2: SEHNR and FQNEAQ (reference sequence). Trimming cost V 1 base and J 7 bases, with 8 bases left between them. This CDR3 is CASSLGPAEQYF. CDR3 nucleotides: TGTGCCAGCAGCTTAGGTCCGGCGGAGCAGTACTTC. Supplemented by reference TRBV7-9 and TRBJ2-7, the full variable domain reads DTGVSQNPRHKITKRGQNVTFRCDPISEHNRLYWYRQTLGQGPEFLTYFQNEAQLEKSRLLSDRFSAERPKGSFSTLEIQRTEQGDSAMYLCASSLGPAEQYFGPGTRLTVT.

The gene calls are TRBV4-1 and TRBJ2-1, with D possibly being TRBD1 (5 bases). The germline V gene has CDR1 MGHRA and CDR2 YSYEKL. The CDR3 length is 14 residues. V was cut by 2 bases and J by 2 bases, with 7 bases left in between. The DNA for the CDR3 is TGCGCCAGCAGCCAAAGGGGCCCCTACAATGAGCAGTTCTTC. Translation: CASSQRGPYNEQFF.